This TCR beta chain was found in a study of T cell responses to AZD1222 COVID-19 vaccine. Study-level results: Only six people who got AZD1222 tested seropositive at baseline. Distributed over spike, vaccine-associated CD4 TCRs predominated at 160-218 and 743-854. Spike-specific TCR repertoires showed rising breadth and depth after two AZD1222 doses. Mostly white British, mostly female donors; authors suggested clonal diversity may be underestimated.

The V gene's germline CDR1 is MGHDK and CDR2 SYGVNS. V lost 4 bases to trimming and J lost 5 bases, with 14 bases between them. There are 14 residues in the CDR3. Assay used: immunoSEQ multiplex PCR; TCRdb lists only in-frame clones, some missing. The repertoire holds 150,000 to 200,000 clones, with about 91% as singletons. Of note for this clone: What it recognizes is unknown.

This chain uses TRBV25-1 with TRBJ1-1; D perhaps matches TRBD1 (6 bases). Sequences were derived from peripheral blood, sampled 28 days after the second AZD1222 dose. This clonotype was sampled from an adult who received the AZD1222 COVID-19 vaccine. The CDR3 DNA is TGTGCCAGCAGTGCTTCAACAGGGCTTACTGAAGCTTTCTTT. Translated: CASSASTGLTEAFF. Complete variable domain (other parts from reference TRBV25-1 and TRBJ1-1): EADIYQTPRYLVIGTGKKITLECSQTMGHDKMYWYQQDPGMELHLIHYSYGVNSTEKGDLSSESTVSRIRTEHFPLTLESARPSHTSQYLCASSASTGLTEAFFGQGTRLTVV.